This TCR beta chain was identified in a study of blood T cell repertoires in COVID-19 (dated by TCRdb to 2020 to 2022). As for the study more broadly: The collaborator samples originated in the United States, Italy and Spain and spanned the acute and convalescent phases of COVID-19. The repertoires were released in a freely available public database intended as a resource for research on the immune response to SARS-CoV-2. Where HLA class I and class II types were available, the types were taken from metadata supplied by the sample provider, not from assay-based typing. The dataset comprised deeply sampled blood TCRbeta repertoires from subjects exposed to, actively infected with, or recovered from COVID-19. The prospective study material was composed of cDNA or gDNA derived from T cells, B-cell-depleted T cells, or PBMCs. The samples were drawn from two sources: the first 160 participants of the ongoing ImmuneRACE study, and 1,000 to 1,500 subjects contributed by 6 global collaborators. The sample metadata nearly always contained a de-identified subject ID, COVID-19 status, age in years and sex. Study-wide findings and limitations: How much clinical and demographic metadata was included differed by source and by participant, and the metadata was provided uncurated.

Collaborating institutions collected whole blood in K2EDTA tubes following their own protocols. For TCRbeta analysis, collaborators shipped samples as frozen whole blood, isolated PBMCs, or DNA extracted from either of those sample types. TCRbeta CDR3 regions were amplified from genomic DNA using the immunoSEQ Assay, a bias-controlled multiplex PCR. Processing in the source paper ran as follows. Within the assay, amplification of reference gene primers was used to estimate how many nucleated cells each sample contained. To quantify the absolute abundance of each unique TCRbeta CDR3 rearrangement, sequence reads were collapsed and filtered. Productive Simpson clonality was computed per sample as the square root of Simpson's diversity index over productive rearrangements. TCRdb holds this immuneACCESS table with in-frame rearrangements only. Some clones are missing; in checked studies, unresolved V genes explain under half, and the rest has no known cause. V and J calls and clone size are as listed in that table; D and trimming were resolved from the DNA. Counted in this sample were 150,000 or so clones; 84% of them appeared once. The ten largest clones capture roughly 8.9% of the sample.

About this clone itself: The antigen it binds to is not known. No per-base quality is available; no much larger clone lies one base away.

The germline ends are 12 bases apart after V is trimmed by 2 bases and J by 10 bases. Measured from the cysteine to the phenylalanine, the CDR3 is 14 residues long. CDR3 DNA is the only sequence kept; it has 42 bases, read in frame from the first base. The germline V gene (reference sequence) gives CDR1 as LGHDT and CDR2 as YNNKEL. The sequencing sample was made of peripheral blood. Here the chain combines TRBV3-1 (or the pseudogene TRBV3-2) and TRBJ1-6; no D gene is confidently identified. The sequence came from a woman aged 45-65 years with acute or convalescent COVID-19. The CDR3 protein: CASSQRLGDSPLHF. The DNA sequence reads TGTGCCAGCAGCCAACGTCTGGGAGACTCACCCCTCCACTTT.